Many counts were recorded for the clone carrying this T cell receptor beta chain. What it binds is not known. These data belong to a study of T cells after posttransplantation cyclophosphamide. General study findings and limits: Blood and skin or GI T cell repertoires showed limited TRB overlap. Later blood repertoires were often dominated by clones from the donor CD8+ memory compartment.

Here immunoSEQ multiplex PCR was the method, and the copy in TCRdb shows in-frame clones only, minus some. The sample presents 25,000 to 35,000 clones, none singletons. Germline CDR1 MNHNS, CDR2 SASEGT. Trimming took 5 bases from V and 2 from J; bases not matched to a gene: 4. The CDR3 spans 15 residues. The rearrangement uses TRBV6-1 and TRBJ2-1, with TRBD1 matching 9 bases. This sequence originates from a young woman in good health and a related stem cell transplant donor. Material: PBMCs. CDR3 sequence: CASSSGTGPYNEQFF. In nucleotides, the CDR3 is TGTGCCAGCAGTTCCGGGACAGGGCCCTACAATGAGCAGTTCTTC.